This TCR beta chain was profiled in a study of blood T cell repertoires in COVID-19. About the research overall: Whether acute or convalescent, the COVID-19 samples came from the United States, Italy and Spain. From T cells, B-cell-depleted T cells, or PBMCs came the material, which was cDNA or gDNA.

The V gene end was trimmed by 7 bases and the J gene end by 5 bases; junction bases not matched to a gene: 5. Germline V lookup: CDR1 MGHDK, CDR2 SYGVNS. CDR3 length equals 13 residues. Study processing details: Reference gene primers were amplified, and this amplification served to estimate nucleated cell counts. Only in-frame clones appear in the TCRdb table, and some are missing; sequencing was by immunoSEQ multiplex PCR. V and J calls and clone size are copied from that table; D and trimming were computed from the DNA. The table shows a few hundred thousand clones, with 87% occurring only once. The genes are TRBV25-1 and TRBJ2-5, with TRBD1 matching over 9 bases. This TCR came from a man aged 18-30 years with active or convalescent COVID-19. Sequenced material: peripheral blood. CDR3 in amino acids: CASKGTGLETQYF. DNA for the CDR3: TGTGCCAGCAAAGGGACAGGGCTGGAGACCCAGTACTTC.